The entry below gives a single T cell receptor (beta chain) sequence along with its context. Sequencing of TCR beta drew on CD8+ and CD4+ T cells from blood. The multiple sclerosis controls were treatment-naive patients, and their relapsing-remitting disease was stable or active. Between the trimmed V and J ends, which lost 2 bases and 0 bases, there was a span of 9 bases. Germline V gives CDR1 SGHDT, CDR2 YYEEEE. The CDR3 contains 14 residues. RNA amounts of roughly 0.5 to 1 ug underwent reverse transcription with random hexamers. MiXCR, run by TCRdb on the immunoSEQ multiplex PCR reads, gives a single entry per CDR3 protein. This sample has approximately 150,000 distinct CDR3 sequences, with roughly 95% found just once. The data belong to a study of CD8 T cells in Susac syndrome.

This sequence joins TRBV5-6 and TRBJ2-7; no definite D call. This sequence originates from a human donor with multiple sclerosis. The sequenced sample was CD4+ T cells from PBMCs. The CDR3 loop is CASSFGPASYEQYF. CDR3 nucleotide sequence: TGTGCCAGCAGCTTCGGGCCGGCCTCCTACGAGCAGTACTTC.